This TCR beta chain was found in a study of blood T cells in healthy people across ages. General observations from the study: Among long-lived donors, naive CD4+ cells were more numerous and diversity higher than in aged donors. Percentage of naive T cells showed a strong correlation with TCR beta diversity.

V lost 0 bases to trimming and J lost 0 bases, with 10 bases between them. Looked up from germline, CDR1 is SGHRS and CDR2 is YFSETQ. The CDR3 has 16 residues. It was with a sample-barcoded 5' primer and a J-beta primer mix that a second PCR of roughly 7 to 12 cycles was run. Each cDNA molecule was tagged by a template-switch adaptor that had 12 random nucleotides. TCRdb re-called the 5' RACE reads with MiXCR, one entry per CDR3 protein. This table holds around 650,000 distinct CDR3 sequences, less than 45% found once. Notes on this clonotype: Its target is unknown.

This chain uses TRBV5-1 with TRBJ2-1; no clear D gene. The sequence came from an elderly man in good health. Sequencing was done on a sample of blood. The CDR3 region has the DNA TGCGCCAGCAGCTTGGTCGGATACAGCTCCTACAATGAGCAGTTCTTC. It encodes CASSLVGYSSYNEQFF.